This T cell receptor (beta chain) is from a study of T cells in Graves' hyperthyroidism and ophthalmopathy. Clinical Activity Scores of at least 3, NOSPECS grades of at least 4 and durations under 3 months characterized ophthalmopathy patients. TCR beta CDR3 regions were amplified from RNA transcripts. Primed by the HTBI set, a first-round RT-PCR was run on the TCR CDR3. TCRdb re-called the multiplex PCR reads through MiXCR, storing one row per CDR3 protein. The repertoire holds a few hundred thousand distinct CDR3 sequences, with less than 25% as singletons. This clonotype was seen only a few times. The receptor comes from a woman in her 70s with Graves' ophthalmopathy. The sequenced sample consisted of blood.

CDR3 nucleotide sequence: TGTGCCAGCAGCTACCCAACGGACAGATACGAGCAGTACTTC. Translating gives CASSYPTDRYEQYF. The chain links TRBV7-9 to TRBJ2-7; D possibly corresponds to TRBD1 (6 bases). This CDR3 region has 14 residues. In germline, CDR1 is SEHNR, CDR2 FQNEAQ (reference sequence). Trimming removed 4 bases from V and 4 bases from J, with 14 bases in between.